This TCR beta chain is from a study of T cell changes during pregnancy in multiple sclerosis (dated by TCRdb to the late 2010s). Study-level background: The study looked at changes in the T cell repertoire across pregnancy in women with multiple sclerosis.

At the junction V is shortened by 5 bases and J by 3 bases, with 10 bases in between. Based on the germline V gene, the CDR1 and CDR2 sequences are MDHEN and SYDVKM. The CDR3 holds 13 amino acids from the cysteine to the phenylalanine. Just the 39-base CDR3 DNA is kept, in frame starting at base 1. There are a few counts of this clone. Its antigen is still unknown. One base away there is no much larger clone; base qualities are not given. The library was made by the immunoSEQ multiplex PCR assay. What TCRdb holds here is the immuneACCESS table cut down to in-frame rearrangements. Part of the clones is not present; checked against another copy, under half of the missing clones reflect an unresolved V gene, and the others are unexplained. The sample table lists some 81,000 clones, under 95% of them with a count of one. The ten top clones hold 2% to 3% of the sample.

The sample in question was peripheral blood, obtained after pregnancy. This receptor was taken from a female donor in good health, enrolled as a control in a pregnancy study. The rearrangement combines TRBV28 with TRBJ1-2; TRBD1 could be the D gene, as 6 bases match. The CDR3 sequence is CASSPGHHYGYTF. Here is the DNA: TGTGCCAGCAGTCCGGGACACCACTATGGCTACACCTTC.